The clone carrying this T cell receptor beta chain occurred once. TCRdb's table, derived via immunoSEQ multiplex PCR, lists solely in-frame clones and lacks some. The sample lists about 82,000 clones, around 94% occurring once. The sample originates from a study of technical replicates of blood from a few donors. Trimming took 0 bases from V and 7 from J, leaving 7 bases between them. The CDR3 totals 12 residues. The germline CDR1 and CDR2 sequences are SEHNR and FQNEAQ (reference sequence). The sequencing input was T cells isolated from PBMCs. The gene calls are TRBV7-9 and TRBJ2-7; the D is unclear. The source is a human donor in good health. The chain's CDR3 is CASSLASFEQYF. CDR3 DNA sequence: TGTGCCAGCAGCTTAGCCTCCTTTGAGCAGTACTTC.